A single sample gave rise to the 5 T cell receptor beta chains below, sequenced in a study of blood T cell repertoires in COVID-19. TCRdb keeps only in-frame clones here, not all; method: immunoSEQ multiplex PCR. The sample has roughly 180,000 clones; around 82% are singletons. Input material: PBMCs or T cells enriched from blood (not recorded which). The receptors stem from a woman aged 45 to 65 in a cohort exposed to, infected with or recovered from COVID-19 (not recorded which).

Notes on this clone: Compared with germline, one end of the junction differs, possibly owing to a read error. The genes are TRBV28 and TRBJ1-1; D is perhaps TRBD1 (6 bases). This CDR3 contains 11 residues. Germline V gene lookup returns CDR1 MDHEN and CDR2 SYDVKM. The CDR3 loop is CASSLGGGRIF. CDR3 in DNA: TGTGCCAGCAGTTTAGGCGGGGGGCGGATCTTT.

CDR3 nucleotides: TGTGCCAGCAGCCAAGAAACTAGCGGGAGGGGTACCGGGGAGCTGTTTTTT. Its translation is CASSQETSGRGTGELFF. The rearrangement links TRBV3-1 (or the pseudogene TRBV3-2) to TRBJ2-2; 13 positions match TRBD2. The germline V gene has CDR1 LGHDT and CDR2 YNNKEL (reference sequence). With V trimmed by 0 bases and J by 5 bases, 3 bases remained unmatched. The CDR3 has 17 amino acids.

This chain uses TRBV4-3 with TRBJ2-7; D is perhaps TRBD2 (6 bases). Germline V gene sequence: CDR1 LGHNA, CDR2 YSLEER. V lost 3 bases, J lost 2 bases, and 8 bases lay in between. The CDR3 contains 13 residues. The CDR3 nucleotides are TGCGCCAGCAGCCAGGGACTTCCCTACGAGCAGTACTTC. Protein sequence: CASSQGLPYEQYF.

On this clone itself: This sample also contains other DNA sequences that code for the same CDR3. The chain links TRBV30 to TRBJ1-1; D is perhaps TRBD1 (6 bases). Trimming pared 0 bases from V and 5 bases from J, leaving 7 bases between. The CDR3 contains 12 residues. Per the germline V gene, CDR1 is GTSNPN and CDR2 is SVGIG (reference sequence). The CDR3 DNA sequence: TGTGCCTGGAGTGTCAGGGGAACTGAAGCTTTCTTT. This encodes CAWSVRGTEAFF.

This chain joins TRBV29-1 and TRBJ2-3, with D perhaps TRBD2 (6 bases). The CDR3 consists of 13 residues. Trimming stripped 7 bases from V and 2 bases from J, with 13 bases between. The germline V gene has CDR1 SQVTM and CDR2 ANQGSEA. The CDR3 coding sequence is TGCAGCGGGCATAGCGGTCTCACAGATACGCAGTATTTT. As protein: CSGHSGLTDTQYF.